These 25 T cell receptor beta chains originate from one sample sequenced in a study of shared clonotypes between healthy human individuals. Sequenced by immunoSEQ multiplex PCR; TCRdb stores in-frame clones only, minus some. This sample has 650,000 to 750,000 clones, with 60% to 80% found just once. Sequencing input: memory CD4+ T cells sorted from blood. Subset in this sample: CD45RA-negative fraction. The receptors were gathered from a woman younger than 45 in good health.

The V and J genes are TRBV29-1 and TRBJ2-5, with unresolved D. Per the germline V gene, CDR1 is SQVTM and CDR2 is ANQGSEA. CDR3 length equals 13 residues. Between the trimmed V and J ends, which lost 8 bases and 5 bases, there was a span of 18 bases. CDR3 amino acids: CSTAKGAGETQYF. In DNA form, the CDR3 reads TGCAGCACCGCTAAGGGCGCCGGGGAGACCCAGTACTTC.

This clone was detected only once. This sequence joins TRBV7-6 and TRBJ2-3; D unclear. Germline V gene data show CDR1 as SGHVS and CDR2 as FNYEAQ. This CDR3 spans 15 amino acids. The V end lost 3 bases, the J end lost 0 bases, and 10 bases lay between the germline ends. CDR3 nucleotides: TGTGCCAGCAGCTTTTTGTCATCTAGCACAGATACGCAGTATTTT. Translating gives CASSFLSSSTDTQYF. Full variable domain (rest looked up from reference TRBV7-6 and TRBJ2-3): GAGVSQSPRYKVTKRGQDVALRCDPISGHVSLYWYRQALGQGPEFLTYFNYEAQQDKSGLPNDRFSAERPEGSISTLTIQRTEQRDSAMYRCASSFLSSSTDTQYFGPGTRLTVL.

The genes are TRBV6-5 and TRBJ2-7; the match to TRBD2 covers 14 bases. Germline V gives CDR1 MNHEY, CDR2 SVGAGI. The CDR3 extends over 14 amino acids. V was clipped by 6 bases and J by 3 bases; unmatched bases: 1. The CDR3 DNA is TGTGCCAGCAGCGGGACTAGCGGGGGCTACGAGCAGTACTTC. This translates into CASSGTSGGYEQYF.

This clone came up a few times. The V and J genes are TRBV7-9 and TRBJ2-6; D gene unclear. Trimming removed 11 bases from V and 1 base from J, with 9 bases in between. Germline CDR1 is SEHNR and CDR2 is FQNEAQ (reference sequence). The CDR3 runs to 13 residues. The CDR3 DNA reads TGTGCCGCTTCCGGATCTGGGGCCAACGTCCTGACTTTC. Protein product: CAASGSGANVLTF. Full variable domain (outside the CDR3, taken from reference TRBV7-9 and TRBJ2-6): DTGVSQNPRHKITKRGQNVTFRCDPISEHNRLYWYRQTLGQGPEFLTYFQNEAQLEKSRLLSDRFSAERPKGSFSTLEIQRTEQGDSAMYLCAASGSGANVLTFGAGSRLTVL.

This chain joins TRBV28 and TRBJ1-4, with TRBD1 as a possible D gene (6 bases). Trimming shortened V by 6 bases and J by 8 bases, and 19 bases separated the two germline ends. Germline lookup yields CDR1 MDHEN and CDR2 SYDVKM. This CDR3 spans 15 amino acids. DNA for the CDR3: TGTGCCAGCAGGACCCGGGACACTCGGAGGGAAAAACTGTTTTTT. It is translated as CASRTRDTRREKLFF.

The DNA of the CDR3 is TGTGCCAGCAGTGAAAGGAGGGGGACAGATACGCAGTATTTT. Translating gives CASSERRGTDTQYF. J is TRBJ2-3 and V is TRBV2; D is possibly TRBD1 or TRBD2 (6 bases each). The CDR3 covers 14 residues. Trimming took off 2 bases at V and 3 bases at J, with 9 bases between the two ends. CDR1 and CDR2 from the germline V gene are SNHLY and FYNNEI.

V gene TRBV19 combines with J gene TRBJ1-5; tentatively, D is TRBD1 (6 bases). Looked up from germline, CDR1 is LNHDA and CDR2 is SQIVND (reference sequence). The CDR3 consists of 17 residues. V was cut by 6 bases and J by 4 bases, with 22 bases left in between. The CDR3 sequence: CASSPRGGSKTNQPQHF. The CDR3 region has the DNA TGTGCCAGTAGCCCACGAGGGGGTTCAAAGACGAATCAGCCCCAGCATTTT.

In DNA form, the CDR3 reads TGCGCCAGCAGCCAAGGGTTAGCGGGAGGTCTCGAGCAGTACTTC. This sequence encodes CASSQGLAGGLEQYF. The rearrangement uses TRBV4-1 and TRBJ2-5; 10 bases are shared with TRBD2. The J call may not be correct, given that the DNA end is closer to TRBJ2-7. The CDR3 loop spans 15 amino acids. CDR1 and CDR2 (germline): MGHRA, YSYEKL.

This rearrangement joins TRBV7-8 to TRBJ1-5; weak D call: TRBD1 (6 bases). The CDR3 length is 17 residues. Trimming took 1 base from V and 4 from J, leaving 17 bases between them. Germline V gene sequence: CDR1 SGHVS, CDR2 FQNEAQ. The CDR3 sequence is CASSLGRQARQNQPQHF. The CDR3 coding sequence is TGTGCCAGCAGCTTAGGGAGACAGGCCCGACAAAATCAGCCCCAGCATTTT. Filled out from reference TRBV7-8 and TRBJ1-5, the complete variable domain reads GAGVSQSPRYKVAKRGQDVALRCDPISGHVSLFWYQQALGQGPEFLTYFQNEAQLDKSGLPSDRFFAERPEGSVSTLKIQRTQQEDSAVYLCASSLGRQARQNQPQHFGDGTRLSIL.

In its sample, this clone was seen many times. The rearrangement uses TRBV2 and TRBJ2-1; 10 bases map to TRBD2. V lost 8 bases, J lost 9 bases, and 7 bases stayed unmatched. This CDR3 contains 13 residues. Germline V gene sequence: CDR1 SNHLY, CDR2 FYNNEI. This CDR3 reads CASGLAGDGEQFF. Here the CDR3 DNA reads TGTGCCAGCGGGCTAGCGGGAGACGGTGAGCAGTTCTTC. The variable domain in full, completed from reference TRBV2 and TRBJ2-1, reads EPEVTQTPSHQVTQMGQEVILRCVPISNHLYFYWYRQILGQKVEFLVSFYNNEISEKSEIFDDQFSVERPDGSNFTLKIRSTKLEDSAMYFCASGLAGDGEQFFGPGTRLTVL.

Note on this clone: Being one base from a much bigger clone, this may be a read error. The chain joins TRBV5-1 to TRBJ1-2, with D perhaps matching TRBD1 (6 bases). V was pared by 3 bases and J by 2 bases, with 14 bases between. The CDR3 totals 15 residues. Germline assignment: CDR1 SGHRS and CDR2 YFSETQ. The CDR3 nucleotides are TGCGCCAGCAGCTCCGGACAGAACAAAAACTATGGCTACACCTTC. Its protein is CASSSGQNKNYGYTF.

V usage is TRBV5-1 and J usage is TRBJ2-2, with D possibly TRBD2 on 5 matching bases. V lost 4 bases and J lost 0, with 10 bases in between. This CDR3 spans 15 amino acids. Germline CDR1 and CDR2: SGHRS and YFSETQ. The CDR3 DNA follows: TGCGCCAGCAGCCCGGGGAAGCCGAACACCGGGGAGCTGTTTTTT. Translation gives CASSPGKPNTGELFF.

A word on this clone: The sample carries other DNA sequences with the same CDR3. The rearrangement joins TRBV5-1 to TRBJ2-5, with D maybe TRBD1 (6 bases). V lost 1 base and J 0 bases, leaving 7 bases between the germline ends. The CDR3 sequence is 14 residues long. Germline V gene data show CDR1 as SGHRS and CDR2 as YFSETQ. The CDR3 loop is CASSLRGNQETQYF. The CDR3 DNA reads TGCGCCAGCAGCTTGAGGGGGAACCAAGAGACCCAGTACTTC.

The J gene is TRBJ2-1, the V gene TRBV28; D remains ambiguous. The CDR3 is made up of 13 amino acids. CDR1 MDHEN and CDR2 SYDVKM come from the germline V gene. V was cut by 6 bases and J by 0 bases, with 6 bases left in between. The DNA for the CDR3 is TGTGCCAGCAGCGAAAGCTCCTACAATGAGCAGTTCTTC. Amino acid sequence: CASSESSYNEQFF.

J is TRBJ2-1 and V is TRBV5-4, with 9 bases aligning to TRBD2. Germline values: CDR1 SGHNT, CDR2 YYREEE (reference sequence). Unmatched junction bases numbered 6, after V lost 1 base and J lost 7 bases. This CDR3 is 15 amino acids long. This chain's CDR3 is CASSLQIAGENEQFF. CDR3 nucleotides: TGTGCCAGCAGCTTGCAGATAGCGGGAGAGAATGAGCAGTTCTTC.

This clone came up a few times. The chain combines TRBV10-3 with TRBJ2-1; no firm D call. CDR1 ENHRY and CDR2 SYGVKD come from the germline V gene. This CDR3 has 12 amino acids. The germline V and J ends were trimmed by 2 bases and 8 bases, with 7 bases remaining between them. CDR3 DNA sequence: TGTGCCATCAGTGAGAGCCCCCATGAGCAGTTCTTC. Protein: CAISESPHEQFF.

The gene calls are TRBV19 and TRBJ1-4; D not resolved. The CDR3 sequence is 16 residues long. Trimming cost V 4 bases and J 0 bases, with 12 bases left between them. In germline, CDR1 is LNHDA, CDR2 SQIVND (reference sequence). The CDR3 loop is CASSTRTVATNEKLFF. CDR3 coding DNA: TGTGCCAGTAGTACACGGACGGTTGCAACTAATGAAAAACTGTTTTTT.

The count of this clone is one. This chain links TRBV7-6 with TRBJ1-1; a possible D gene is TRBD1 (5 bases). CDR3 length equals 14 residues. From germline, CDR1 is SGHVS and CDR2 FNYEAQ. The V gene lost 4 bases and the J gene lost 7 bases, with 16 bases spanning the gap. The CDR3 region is CASSSLNRDGEAFF. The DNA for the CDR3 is TGTGCCAGCAGCTCATTAAATAGGGACGGTGAAGCTTTCTTT.

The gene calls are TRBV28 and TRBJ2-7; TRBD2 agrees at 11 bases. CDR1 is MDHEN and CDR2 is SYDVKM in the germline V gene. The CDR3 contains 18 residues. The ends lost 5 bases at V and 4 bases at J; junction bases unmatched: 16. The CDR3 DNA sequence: TGTGCCAGCAGTGGGACTAGCGGCCGAGGGGTCATGATATACGAGCAGTACTTC. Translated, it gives CASSGTSGRGVMIYEQYF.

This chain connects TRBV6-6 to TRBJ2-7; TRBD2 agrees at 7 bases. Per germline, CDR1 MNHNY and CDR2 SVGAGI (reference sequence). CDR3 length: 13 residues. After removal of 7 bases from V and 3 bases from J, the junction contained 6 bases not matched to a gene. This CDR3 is CASTLGGGYEQYF. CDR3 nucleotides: TGTGCCAGCACCCTCGGCGGGGGCTACGAGCAGTACTTC.

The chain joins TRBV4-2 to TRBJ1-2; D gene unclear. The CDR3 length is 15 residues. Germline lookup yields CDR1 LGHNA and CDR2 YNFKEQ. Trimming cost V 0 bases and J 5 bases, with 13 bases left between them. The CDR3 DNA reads TGTGCCAGCAGCCAAGAGGTCCAGGCCTCATATGGCTACACCTTC. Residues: CASSQEVQASYGYTF.

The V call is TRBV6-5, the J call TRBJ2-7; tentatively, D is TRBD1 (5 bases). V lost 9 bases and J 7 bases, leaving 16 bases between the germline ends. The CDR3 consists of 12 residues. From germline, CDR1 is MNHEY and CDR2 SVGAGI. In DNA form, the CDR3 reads TGTGCCAGTTTTAGCCAGGGCCGGGAGCAGTACTTC. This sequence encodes CASFSQGREQYF.

CDR3 sequence: CASPALNTEAFF. The CDR3 bases are TGTGCCAGCCCGGCCCTGAACACTGAAGCTTTCTTT. The chain has TRBV6-5 and TRBJ1-1; unclear D gene. Trimming left V 8 bases short and J 0 bases short, with 7 bases between. CDR1 and CDR2 from the germline V gene are MNHEY and SVGAGI. The CDR3 spans 12 residues.

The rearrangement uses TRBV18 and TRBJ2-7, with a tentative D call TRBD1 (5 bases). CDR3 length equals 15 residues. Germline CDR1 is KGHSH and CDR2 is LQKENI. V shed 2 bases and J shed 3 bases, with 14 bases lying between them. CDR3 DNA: TGTGCCAGCTCACCAAGATTAGGGGCGATCTACGAGCAGTACTTC. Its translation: CASSPRLGAIYEQYF.

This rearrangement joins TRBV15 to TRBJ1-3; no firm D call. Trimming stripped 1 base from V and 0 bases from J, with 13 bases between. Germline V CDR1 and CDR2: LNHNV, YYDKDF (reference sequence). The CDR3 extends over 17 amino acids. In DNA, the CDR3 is TGTGCCACCAGCAGAGCACGGATCTCTTTCTCTGGAAACACCATATATTTT. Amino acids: CATSRARISFSGNTIYF.